This TCR beta chain came from a study of T cells in pancreatic ductal adenocarcinoma. Study results and caveats: Unique clonotypes were around 7.6-fold more numerous in blood than in tumor.

Repertoires were generated with immunoSEQ multiplex PCR, while TCRdb's copy carries only in-frame clones and drops some. The sample has 100,000 or so clones; about 95% are singletons. Surgery without prior neoadjuvant therapy was the treatment of the selected pancreatic ductal adenocarcinoma patients. As to this clone: Its antigen is not known.

From germline, CDR1 is SGHRS and CDR2 YFSETQ. The CDR3 totals 14 residues. Losses at the gene ends were 2 bases for V and 1 base for J; bases not matched to a gene: 2. The receptor's source is a human donor with pancreatic ductal adenocarcinoma. The V gene is TRBV5-1, the J gene TRBJ2-7; 8 bases map to TRBD1. The sample comprised PBMCs. The CDR3 reads CASSLQGGSYEQYF. As DNA, the CDR3 is TGCGCCAGCAGCTTACAGGGGGGTTCCTACGAGCAGTACTTC.